This T cell receptor beta chain was found in a study of T cells expressing NK-cell markers. Notes on the study in general: It remained uncertain whether the expanded NKG2C+ T cell clones were specific for HCMV antigens.

Germline values: CDR1 MGHRA, CDR2 YSYEKL. The CDR3 covers 16 residues. Details on this clonotype: Its target is not known.

5'RACE template switching built TCR beta cDNA with unique molecular identifiers. One entry per CDR3 protein, without DNA, is what TCRdb gives after re-calling the 5' RACE reads. The sample totals about 150,000 distinct CDR3 sequences; its top ten clones hold 37%. Sequenced input: blood T cells: a sorted CD56 or NKG2C T cell subset, CD4+ or CD8+ T cells, or bulk PBMC T cells (not recorded which). J is TRBJ2-2 and V is TRBV4-1; the D call of TRBD2 rests on TCRdb alone, since no DNA is present to check it. This TCR came from a woman aged 45-65 years in good health. CDR3 residues: CASSGVGGIDTGELFF.